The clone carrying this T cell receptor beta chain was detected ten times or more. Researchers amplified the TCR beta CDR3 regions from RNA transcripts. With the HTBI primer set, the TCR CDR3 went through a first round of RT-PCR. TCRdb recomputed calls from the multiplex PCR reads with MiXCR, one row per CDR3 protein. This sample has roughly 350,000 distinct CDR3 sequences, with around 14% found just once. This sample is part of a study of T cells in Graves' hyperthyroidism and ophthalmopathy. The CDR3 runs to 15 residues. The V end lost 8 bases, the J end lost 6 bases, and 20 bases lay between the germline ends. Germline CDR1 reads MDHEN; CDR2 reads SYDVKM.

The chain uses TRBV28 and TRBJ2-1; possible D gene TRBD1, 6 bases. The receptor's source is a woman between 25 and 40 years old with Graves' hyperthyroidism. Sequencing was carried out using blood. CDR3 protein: CASRPRGAQTNEQFF. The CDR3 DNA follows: TGTGCCAGCCGCCCCAGGGGCGCCCAGACCAATGAGCAGTTCTTC.